This TCR beta chain is from a study of cytomegalovirus exposure and HLA in healthy donors. Overall study results and limits: Sequencing probably produced one cluster of sequence variants that were highly shared. According to an earlier analysis, most TCR beta V segments yielded productive rearrangements about 87% or about 30% of the time. Across HLA loci, a later analysis found differing TCR association rates, with DRB1 most and HLA-C fewest. Across donors, presence/absence analyses took sequencing depth to be roughly uniform.

The CDR3 covers 15 residues. The J segment lost 1 base and the V segment lost 5 bases, leaving 5 bases of the junction unmatched. CDR1 LGHNT and CDR2 FRNRAP come from the germline V gene. This clone came up once. No antigen is known for it. Researchers ran the PCR with 60 Vbeta and 13 Jbeta primers. The method was immunoSEQ multiplex PCR; TCRdb's version includes in-frame clones alone and lacks a portion of them. The data contain some 180,000 clones, 75% to 85% of them seen just once; the ten biggest clones take up 1% to 1.5%. The V gene is TRBV12-5, the J gene TRBJ2-1; 7 bases map to TRBD2. Sequenced sample: PBMCs. The clonotype was recovered from a girl aged 2-10 years in good health and CMV-seropositive. As DNA, the CDR3 is TGTGCTAGTGGTGTGGGCGGGAGTTCCTACAATGAGCAGTTCTTC. It translates to CASGVGGSSYNEQFF.